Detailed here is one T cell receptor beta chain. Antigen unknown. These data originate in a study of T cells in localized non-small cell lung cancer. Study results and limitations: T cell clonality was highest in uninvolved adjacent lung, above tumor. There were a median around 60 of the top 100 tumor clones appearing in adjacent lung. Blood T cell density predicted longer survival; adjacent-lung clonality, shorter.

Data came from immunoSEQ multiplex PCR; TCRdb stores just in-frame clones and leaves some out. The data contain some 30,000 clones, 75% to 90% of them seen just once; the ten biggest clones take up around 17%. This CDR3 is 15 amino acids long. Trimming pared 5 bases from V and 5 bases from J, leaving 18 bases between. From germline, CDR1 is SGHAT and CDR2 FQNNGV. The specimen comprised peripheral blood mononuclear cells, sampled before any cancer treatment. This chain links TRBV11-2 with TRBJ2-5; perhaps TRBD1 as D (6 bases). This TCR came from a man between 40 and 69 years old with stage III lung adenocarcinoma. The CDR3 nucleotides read TGTGCCAGCAGCCATTCCGGGACACCCAGGGAGACCCAGTACTTC. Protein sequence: CASSHSGTPRETQYF.